Described below is a single TCR beta chain sequence and its context. The antigen remains undetermined. Sorted-subset replicate PCR reactions contained roughly 200 ng DNA, corresponding to approximately 30,000 T cell genomes. Libraries were prepared by immunoSEQ multiplex PCR; TCRdb keeps only in-frame clonotypes and omits some of them. The table lists about 2.2 million clones, about 93% of them singletons. The sample comes from a study of shared clonotypes between healthy human individuals. Broader study findings: Sampling used blood alone; tissue repertoires probably differ.

Germline V gene sequence: CDR1 SEHNR, CDR2 FQNEAQ (reference sequence). This CDR3 has 15 amino acids. Unmatched junction bases numbered 11, after V lost 6 bases and J lost 3 bases. Positive CCR7 selection of CD45RO-negative cells yielded the naive CD8 cells, and terminally differentiated effector memory CD45RA+ cells were excluded. Sequencing input: naive CD8+ T cells from PBMCs. This sequence joins TRBV7-9 and TRBJ2-7, with 7 bases matching TRBD2. The sequence was collected from a man aged 18-30 years in good health. Some clones in this sample may be carry-over from other donors' samples. The CDR3 DNA follows: TGTGCCAGCAGTCAAACGGGACTATTGTACTACGAGCAGTACTTC. This translates into CASSQTGLLYYEQYF.